Listed below are T cell receptor beta chains from one sample, sequenced in a study of radiotherapy plus CTLA-4 blockade in lung cancer. Assay: immunoSEQ multiplex PCR; the TCRdb copy retains only in-frame clones and omits some. Among some 60,000 clones listed, around 80% were seen once. The sample here was peripheral blood, taken from a patient treated with radiotherapy plus ipilimumab. The receptors originated from a human donor with non-small cell lung cancer who had a partial response to radiotherapy plus ipilimumab. The conserved cysteine and the conserved F or W are not part of the CDR3 here. Each record gives: J gene, V gene, CDR3 protein.

TRBJ2-7,TRBV27,ASSFRGDGEQY
TRBJ1-2,TRBV7-9,ASSLGRWENYGYT
TRBJ1-1,TRBV18,ASSPYTGSDTEAF
TRBJ2-3,TRBV25-1,ASSEQGAFADTQY
TRBJ2-2,TRBV19,ASSILAGEVGELF
TRBJ2-3,TRBV4-3,ASSQIGRGSGGDTDTQY
TRBJ2-7,TRBV30,AWAVQSSYEQY
TRBJ2-7,TRBV28,ASTPGQISPYEQY
TRBJ2-5,TRBV5-1,ASSLAGSHQETQY
TRBJ1-1,TRBV6-5,ASRSRGKTEAF
TRBJ2-1,TRBV6-1,ASNQGWDEQF
TRBJ2-2,TRBV6-1,ASSEPGQAIVGELF
TRBJ2-7,TRBV5-6,ASSRGVLGEQY
TRBJ2-5,TRBV19,ASSAGWETQY
TRBJ2-7,TRBV20-1,SATDRGEQY
TRBJ2-2,TRBV5-8,ASSKIMGPNTGELF
TRBJ2-2,TRBV5-1,ASSSQGATGELF
TRBJ1-4,TRBV28,ASSFSMQGLKLF
TRBJ1-2,TRBV5-4,ASSLTGWGYT